These T cell receptor beta chains were read from a single sample in a study of T cell responses to AZD1222 COVID-19 vaccine. Here immunoSEQ multiplex PCR was the method, and the copy in TCRdb shows in-frame clones only, minus some. The sample consists of 55,000 to 65,000 clones, approximately 85% of them appearing once. The specimen was peripheral blood, collected on day 0 of AZD1222 vaccination. All receptors come from an adult in good health. CDR3s include the opening cysteine and the closing phenylalanine or tryptophan. Each record gives: V gene, clone size, J gene, D gene, CDR3 protein, CDR3 DNA. A D gene is named only where the DNA matches it firmly. Clone size is not always given. Where it is, it says once, few, many or a class for expanded clones.

V gene: TRBV7-3; clone size: .; J gene: TRBJ1-1; D gene: .; CDR3 protein: CASSQSVGTEAFF; CDR3 DNA: TGTGCCAGCAGCCAAAGCGTGGGGACTGAAGCTTTCTTT
V gene: TRBV5-5; clone size: .; J gene: TRBJ1-6; D gene: TRBD1; CDR3 protein: CASSFRDRDSPLHF; CDR3 DNA: TGTGCCAGCAGCTTCCGGGACAGGGACTCACCCCTCCACTTT
V gene: TRBV7-8; clone size: .; J gene: TRBJ1-4; D gene: TRBD1; CDR3 protein: CASSLRTGWNEKLFF; CDR3 DNA: TGTGCCAGCAGCCTCCGGACAGGGTGGAATGAAAAACTGTTTTTT
V gene: TRBV9; clone size: .; J gene: TRBJ2-1; D gene: .; CDR3 protein: CASSWGNNEQFF; CDR3 DNA: TGTGCCAGCAGCTGGGGTAACAATGAGCAGTTCTTC
V gene: TRBV4-2; clone size: once; J gene: TRBJ1-2; D gene: .; CDR3 protein: CASSQDRGDYGYTF; CDR3 DNA: TGTGCCAGCAGCCAAGATCGGGGGGACTATGGCTACACCTTC
V gene: TRBV6-1; clone size: .; J gene: TRBJ1-2; D gene: TRBD1; CDR3 protein: CASSAHAGTGASNYGYTF; CDR3 DNA: TGTGCCAGCAGTGCACACGCCGGGACAGGAGCCTCTAACTATGGCTACACCTTC
V gene: TRBV7-6; clone size: .; J gene: TRBJ1-4; D gene: .; CDR3 protein: CASSPILKKRNEKLFF; CDR3 DNA: TGTGCCAGCAGCCCTATATTGAAAAAGAGGAATGAAAAACTGTTTTTT
V gene: TRBV4-1; clone size: .; J gene: TRBJ2-3; D gene: .; CDR3 protein: CASSWVKSSTDTQYF; CDR3 DNA: TGCGCCAGCAGCTGGGTTAAGTCTAGCACAGATACGCAGTATTTT
V gene: TRBV19; clone size: .; J gene: TRBJ2-1; D gene: .; CDR3 protein: CASSIVHLTGSYNEQFF; CDR3 DNA: TGTGCCAGTAGTATAGTCCACCTCACGGGGTCCTACAATGAGCAGTTCTTC
V gene: TRBV29-1; clone size: .; J gene: TRBJ1-2; D gene: TRBD1; CDR3 protein: CSVAVDGTGRYGYTF; CDR3 DNA: TGCAGCGTCGCTGTGGATGGGACAGGGAGGTATGGCTACACCTTC
V gene: TRBV11-2; clone size: once; J gene: TRBJ1-1; D gene: .; CDR3 protein: CASSLGVGGRNTEAFF; CDR3 DNA: TGTGCCAGCAGCTTAGGGGTAGGGGGAAGGAACACTGAAGCTTTCTTT
V gene: TRBV6-2/TRBV6-3; clone size: .; J gene: TRBJ1-1; D gene: .; CDR3 protein: CASSYNGAGEAFF; CDR3 DNA: TGTGCCAGCAGTTACAACGGGGCCGGGGAAGCTTTCTTT
V gene: TRBV7-9; clone size: few; J gene: TRBJ2-3; D gene: .; CDR3 protein: CASSPTGRGTDTQYF; CDR3 DNA: TGTGCCAGCAGCCCTACAGGGAGGGGCACAGATACGCAGTATTTT
V gene: TRBV11-3; clone size: once; J gene: TRBJ2-2; D gene: .; CDR3 protein: CASSLAMNTGELFF; CDR3 DNA: TGTGCCAGCAGCTTAGCCATGAACACCGGGGAGCTGTTTTTT
V gene: TRBV9; clone size: .; J gene: TRBJ1-3; D gene: TRBD1; CDR3 protein: CASSVVPGQGTHTIYF; CDR3 DNA: TGTGCCAGCAGCGTAGTACCGGGACAGGGTACGCACACCATATATTTT
V gene: TRBV18; clone size: once; J gene: TRBJ2-3; D gene: TRBD2; CDR3 protein: CASELSGGDTQYF; CDR3 DNA: TGTGCCAGCGAATTAAGCGGGGGAGATACGCAGTATTTT
V gene: TRBV4-2; clone size: .; J gene: TRBJ2-3; D gene: .; CDR3 protein: CASSQENGAGTDTQYF; CDR3 DNA: TGTGCCAGCAGCCAAGAAAACGGGGCAGGCACAGATACGCAGTATTTT
V gene: TRBV7-2; clone size: .; J gene: TRBJ1-6; D gene: .; CDR3 protein: CASSLVVGVNSPLHF; CDR3 DNA: TGTGCCAGCAGCTTAGTTGTGGGGGTGAATTCACCCCTCCACTTT
V gene: TRBV6-4; clone size: once; J gene: TRBJ2-3; D gene: .; CDR3 protein: CASSDRGAPSSTQYF; CDR3 DNA: TGTGCCAGCAGTGACAGGGGGGCGCCTTCCTCTACGCAGTATTTT
V gene: TRBV11-2; clone size: .; J gene: TRBJ1-5; D gene: .; CDR3 protein: CASSLGAGYSNQPQHF; CDR3 DNA: TGTGCCAGCAGCTTAGGGGCGGGGTATAGCAATCAGCCCCAGCATTTT
V gene: TRBV28; clone size: .; J gene: TRBJ1-4; D gene: .; CDR3 protein: CASKQNEKLFF; CDR3 DNA: TGTGCCAGCAAACAGAATGAAAAACTGTTTTTT
V gene: TRBV24-1; clone size: few; J gene: TRBJ1-2; D gene: .; CDR3 protein: CATSPGQNYGYTF; CDR3 DNA: TGTGCCACCAGTCCGGGACAAAACTATGGCTACACCTTC
V gene: TRBV18; clone size: .; J gene: TRBJ1-4; D gene: TRBD1; CDR3 protein: CASSPPGQGAYNEKLFF; CDR3 DNA: TGTGCCAGCTCACCACCGGGACAGGGAGCATATAATGAAAAACTGTTTTTT
V gene: TRBV14; clone size: .; J gene: TRBJ1-2; D gene: TRBD1; CDR3 protein: CASSQGTGNYGYTF; CDR3 DNA: TGTGCCAGCAGCCAGGGGACAGGGAACTATGGCTACACCTTC
V gene: TRBV5-6; clone size: .; J gene: TRBJ1-1; D gene: .; CDR3 protein: CASSGGTPEAFF; CDR3 DNA: TGTGCCAGCAGTGGGGGAACCCCTGAAGCTTTCTTT
V gene: TRBV14; clone size: .; J gene: TRBJ2-1; D gene: TRBD1; CDR3 protein: CASSTRQGGEQFF; CDR3 DNA: TGTGCCAGCAGCACCCGACAGGGGGGTGAGCAGTTCTTC
V gene: TRBV10-3; clone size: .; J gene: TRBJ1-2; D gene: TRBD1; CDR3 protein: CATPPLGTGTYTDGYTF; CDR3 DNA: TGTGCCACCCCCCCCCTGGGGACAGGGACTTATACGGATGGCTACACCTTC
V gene: TRBV11-1; clone size: once; J gene: TRBJ2-3; D gene: .; CDR3 protein: CASSLSQGLSTDTQYF; CDR3 DNA: TGTGCCAGCAGCTTATCTCAGGGGTTAAGCACAGATACGCAGTATTTT
V gene: TRBV11-3; clone size: .; J gene: TRBJ2-7; D gene: .; CDR3 protein: CASSSGTLREQYF; CDR3 DNA: TGTGCCAGCAGTTCCGGGACATTGCGTGAGCAGTACTTC
V gene: TRBV4-1; clone size: .; J gene: TRBJ1-2; D gene: .; CDR3 protein: CASRPGAAFDYGYTF; CDR3 DNA: TGCGCCAGCAGACCAGGGGCCGCCTTCGACTATGGCTACACCTTC